This passage covers 2 T cell receptor beta chains from one sample sequenced in a study of cytomegalovirus exposure and HLA in healthy donors. Primers included in the PCR were 60 Vbeta and 13 Jbeta primers. Sequenced by immunoSEQ multiplex PCR; TCRdb stores in-frame clones only, minus some. The sample has approximately 71,000 clones. Sequenced: PBMCs. These receptors were obtained from a female donor in good health and CMV-seropositive.

The V gene is TRBV5-1, the J gene TRBJ2-2; D is unresolved. Trimming left V 0 bases short and J 7 bases short, with 16 bases between. Looked up from germline, CDR1 is SGHRS and CDR2 is YFSETQ. The CDR3 totals 16 residues. CDR3 in amino acids: CASSLADTVYGGELFF. Written as DNA, the CDR3 is TGCGCCAGCAGCTTGGCCGACACAGTTTACGGCGGGGAGCTGTTTTTT.

V usage is TRBV6-1 and J usage is TRBJ1-5; D is perhaps TRBD1 (5 bases). Trimming left V 7 bases short and J 2 bases short, with 15 bases between. This CDR3 is 15 amino acids long. Germline-derived CDR1 and CDR2 are MNHNS and SASEGT. The DNA of the CDR3 is TGTGCCAGCATAACCCCAGGGTTGCGCAATCAGCCCCAGCATTTT. Protein sequence: CASITPGLRNQPQHF.